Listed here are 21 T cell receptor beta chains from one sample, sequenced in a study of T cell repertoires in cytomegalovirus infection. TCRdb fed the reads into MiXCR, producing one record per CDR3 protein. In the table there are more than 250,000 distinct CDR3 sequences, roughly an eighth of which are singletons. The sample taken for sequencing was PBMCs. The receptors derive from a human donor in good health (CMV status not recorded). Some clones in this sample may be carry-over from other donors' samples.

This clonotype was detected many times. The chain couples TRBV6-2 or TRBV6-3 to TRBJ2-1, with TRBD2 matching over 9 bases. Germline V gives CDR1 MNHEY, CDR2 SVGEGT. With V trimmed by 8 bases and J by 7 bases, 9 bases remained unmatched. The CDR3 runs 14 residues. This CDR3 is CASGRAGGSNEQFF. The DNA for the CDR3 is TGTGCCAGCGGTAGAGCGGGAGGTTCAAATGAGCAGTTCTTC.

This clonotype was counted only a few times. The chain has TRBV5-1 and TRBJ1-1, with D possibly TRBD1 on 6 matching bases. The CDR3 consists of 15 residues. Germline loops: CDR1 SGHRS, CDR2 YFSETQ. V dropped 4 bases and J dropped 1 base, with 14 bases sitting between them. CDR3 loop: CASSRTGRGNTEAFF. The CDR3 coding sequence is TGCGCCAGCAGCCGAACAGGGCGAGGGAACACTGAAGCTTTCTTT.

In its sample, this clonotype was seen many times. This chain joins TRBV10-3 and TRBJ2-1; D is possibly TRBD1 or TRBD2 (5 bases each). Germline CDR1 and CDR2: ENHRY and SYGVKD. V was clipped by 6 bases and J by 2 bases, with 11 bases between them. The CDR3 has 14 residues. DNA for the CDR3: TGTGCCATCAGAGGGACGCTTACCTACAATGAGCAGTTCTTC. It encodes CAIRGTLTYNEQFF.

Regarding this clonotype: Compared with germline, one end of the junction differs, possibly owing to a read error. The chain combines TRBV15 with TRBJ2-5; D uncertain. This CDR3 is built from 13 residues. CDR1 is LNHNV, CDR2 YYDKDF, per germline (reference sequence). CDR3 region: CATSRVQKDTQYF. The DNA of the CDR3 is TGTGCCACCAGCAGAGTTCAGAAAGACACCCAGTACTTC.

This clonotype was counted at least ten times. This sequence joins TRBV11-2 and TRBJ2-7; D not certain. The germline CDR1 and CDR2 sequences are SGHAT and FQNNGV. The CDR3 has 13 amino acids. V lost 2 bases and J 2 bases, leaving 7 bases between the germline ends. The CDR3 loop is CASSLYGTYEQYF. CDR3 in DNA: TGTGCCAGCAGCTTATACGGCACCTACGAGCAGTACTTC.

As DNA, the CDR3 is TGCAGTGCCCAGGGTTTTACTGGAAACACCATATATTTT. Encoded protein: CSAQGFTGNTIYF. This chain links TRBV20-1 with TRBJ1-3; D may be TRBD1 (5 bases). This CDR3 spans 13 amino acids. V was shortened by 6 bases and J by 2 bases, with 11 bases between the two germline ends. Germline assignment: CDR1 DFQATT and CDR2 SNEGSKA (reference sequence).

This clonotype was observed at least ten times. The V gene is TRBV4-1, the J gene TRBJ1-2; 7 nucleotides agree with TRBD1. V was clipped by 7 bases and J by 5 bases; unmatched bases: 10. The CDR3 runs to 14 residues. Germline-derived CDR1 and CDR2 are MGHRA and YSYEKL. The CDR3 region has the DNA TGCGCCAGCACCCCGAAAGGGACAGTTTATGGCTACACCTTC. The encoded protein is CASTPKGTVYGYTF.

The CDR3 DNA sequence: TGTGCCAGCAGCCAAGATAGGAGTAGAGATGGCTACACCTTC. This encodes CASSQDRSRDGYTF. The rearrangement links TRBV14 to TRBJ1-2; D unresolved. Trimming pared 0 bases from V and 6 bases from J, leaving 11 bases between. This CDR3 has 14 residues. Germline V gives CDR1 SGHDN, CDR2 FVKESK.

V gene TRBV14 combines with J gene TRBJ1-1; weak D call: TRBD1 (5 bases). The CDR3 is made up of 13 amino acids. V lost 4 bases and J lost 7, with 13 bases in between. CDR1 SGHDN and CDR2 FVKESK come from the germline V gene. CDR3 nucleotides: TGTGCCAGCAGCCGGAATCAGGGCGGTGAAGCTTTCTTT. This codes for CASSRNQGGEAFF.

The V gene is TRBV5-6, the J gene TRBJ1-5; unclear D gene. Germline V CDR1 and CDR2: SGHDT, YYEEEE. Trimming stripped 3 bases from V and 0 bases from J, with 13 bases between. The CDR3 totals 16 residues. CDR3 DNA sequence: TGTGCCAGCAGCTCCGGGTCCGTTTATAGCAATCAGCCCCAGCATTTT. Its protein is CASSSGSVYSNQPQHF.

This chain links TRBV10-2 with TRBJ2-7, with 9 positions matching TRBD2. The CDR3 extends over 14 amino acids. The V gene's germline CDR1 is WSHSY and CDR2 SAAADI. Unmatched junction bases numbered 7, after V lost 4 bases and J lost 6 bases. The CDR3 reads CASSVLAGILEQYF. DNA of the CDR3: TGCGCCAGCAGTGTTCTAGCGGGAATTCTCGAGCAGTACTTC.

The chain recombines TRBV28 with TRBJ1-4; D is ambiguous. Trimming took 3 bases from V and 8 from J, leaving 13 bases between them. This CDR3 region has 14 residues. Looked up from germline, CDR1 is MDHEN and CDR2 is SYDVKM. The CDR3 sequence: CASSLAGVLEKLFF. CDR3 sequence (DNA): TGTGCCAGCAGTTTGGCGGGAGTCCTCGAAAAACTGTTTTTT.

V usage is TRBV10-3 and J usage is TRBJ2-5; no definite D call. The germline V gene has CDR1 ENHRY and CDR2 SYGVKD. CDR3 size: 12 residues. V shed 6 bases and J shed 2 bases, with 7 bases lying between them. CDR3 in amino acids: CAISRSQETQYF. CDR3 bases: TGTGCCATCAGCCGGAGTCAAGAGACCCAGTACTTC.

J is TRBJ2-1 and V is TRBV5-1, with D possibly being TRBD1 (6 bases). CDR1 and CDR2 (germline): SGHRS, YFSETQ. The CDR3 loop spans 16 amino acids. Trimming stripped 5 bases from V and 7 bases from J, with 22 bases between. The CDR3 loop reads CASSLRRQELQNEQFF. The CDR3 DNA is TGCGCCAGCAGTTTGCGCCGACAGGAACTACAAAATGAGCAGTTCTTC.

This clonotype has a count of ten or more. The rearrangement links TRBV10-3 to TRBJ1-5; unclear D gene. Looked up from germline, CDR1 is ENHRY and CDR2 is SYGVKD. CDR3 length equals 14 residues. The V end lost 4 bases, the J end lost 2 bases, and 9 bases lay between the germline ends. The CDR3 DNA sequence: TGTGCCATCAGTGTAGTTGGCGGCAATCAGCCCCAGCATTTT. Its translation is CAISVVGGNQPQHF.

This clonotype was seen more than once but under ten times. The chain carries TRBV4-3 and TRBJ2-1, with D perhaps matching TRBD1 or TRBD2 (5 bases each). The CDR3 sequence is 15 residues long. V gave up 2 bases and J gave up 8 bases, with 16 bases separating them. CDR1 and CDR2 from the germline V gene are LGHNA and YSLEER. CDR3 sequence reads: CASSQLRDRDDEQFF. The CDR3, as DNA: TGCGCCAGCAGCCAACTCCGGGACCGTGACGATGAGCAGTTCTTC.

In DNA form, the CDR3 reads TGTGCCAGCAGTGCCAGGGCTGGAAACACCATATATTTT. This codes for CASSARAGNTIYF. V gene TRBV25-1 combines with J gene TRBJ1-3; weak D call: TRBD1 (5 bases). V was trimmed by 4 bases and J by 2 bases, leaving 6 bases between them. This CDR3 comprises 13 residues. The germline CDR1 and CDR2 sequences are MGHDK and SYGVNS.

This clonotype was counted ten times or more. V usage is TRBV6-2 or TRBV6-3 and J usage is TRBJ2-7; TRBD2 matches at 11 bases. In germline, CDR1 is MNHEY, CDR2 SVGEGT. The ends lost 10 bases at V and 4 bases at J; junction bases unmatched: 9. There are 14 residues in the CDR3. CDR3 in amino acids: CAIKGLAERYEQYF. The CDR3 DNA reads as TGTGCCATCAAGGGACTAGCGGAGAGATACGAGCAGTACTTC.

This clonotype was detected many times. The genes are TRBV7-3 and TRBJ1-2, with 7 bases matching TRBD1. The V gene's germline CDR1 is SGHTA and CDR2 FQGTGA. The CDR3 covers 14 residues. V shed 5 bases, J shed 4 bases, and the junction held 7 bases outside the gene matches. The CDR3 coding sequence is TGTGCCAGCAGCCCACAGGGGACGAGCTATGGCTACACCTTC. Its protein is CASSPQGTSYGYTF.

This CDR3 reads CASSPVVHASYEQYF. Here the CDR3 DNA reads TGTGCCAGCAGCCCAGTCGTCCACGCCTCCTACGAGCAGTACTTC. The chain is built from TRBV6-1 and TRBJ2-7; D not certain. The V end was cut by 6 bases, the J end by 0 bases, with 15 bases between. The CDR3 runs to 15 residues. Germline V CDR1 and CDR2: MNHNS, SASEGT.

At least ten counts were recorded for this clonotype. The CDR3 DNA is TGTGCCAGCAGCCAGGCAGGGACCTCAATGTACGAGCAGTACTTC. Its protein is CASSQAGTSMYEQYF. The rearrangement joins TRBV7-2 to TRBJ2-7, with D possibly called TRBD1 or TRBD2 (5 bases each). The CDR3 extends over 15 amino acids. Deletions cut 5 bases from V and 4 bases from J, with 18 bases between. Germline V gives CDR1 SGHTA, CDR2 FQGNSA. The variable domain in full, with the rest retrieved from reference TRBV7-2 and TRBJ2-7, is GAGVSQSPSNKVTEKGKDVELRCDPISGHTALYWYRQSLGQGLEFLIYFQGNSAPDKSGLPSDRFSAERTGGSVSTLTIQRTQQEDSAVYLCASSQAGTSMYEQYFGPGTRLTVT.